The 6 T cell receptor beta chains reported below all come from one sample, sequenced in a study of cytomegalovirus exposure and HLA in healthy donors. Primers included in the PCR were 60 Vbeta and 13 Jbeta primers. Method: immunoSEQ multiplex PCR; TCRdb's copy keeps in-frame clones and lacks some. The sample shows around 100,000 clones, approximately 72% of them seen only once. The sequenced sample consisted of PBMCs. These receptors came from a woman between 50 and 59 years old in good health and CMV-seronegative.

The CDR3 region has the DNA TGTGCCAGCAGCTCCGGGACAGGGATCAATCAGCCCCAGCATTTT. Its translation: CASSSGTGINQPQHF. The J gene is TRBJ1-5, the V gene TRBV5-6; 9 bases match TRBD1. Unmatched junction bases numbered 4, after V lost 3 bases and J lost 3 bases. The CDR3 spans 15 residues. CDR1 and CDR2 (germline): SGHDT, YYEEEE.

The gene calls are TRBV27 and TRBJ2-7; D remains ambiguous. This CDR3 region has 15 residues. Per germline, CDR1 MNHEY and CDR2 SMNVEV (reference sequence). The V gene lost 0 bases and the J gene lost 2 bases, with 11 bases spanning the gap. Written as DNA, the CDR3 is TGTGCCAGCAGTTTATCGATAGGCACTACCTACGAGCAGTACTTC. Amino acids: CASSLSIGTTYEQYF.

The rearrangement uses TRBV19 and TRBJ1-6, with D possibly matching TRBD1 (6 bases). V was clipped by 5 bases and J by 7 bases, with 12 bases between them. This CDR3 spans 14 amino acids. Germline V gives CDR1 LNHDA, CDR2 SQIVND (reference sequence). The CDR3 nucleotides are TGTGCCAGTAGTGCACAGCAGGGGAATTCACCCCTCCACTTT. Protein product: CASSAQQGNSPLHF.

The chain uses TRBV7-8 and TRBJ1-3; unclear D gene. The CDR3 extends over 15 amino acids. V shed 4 bases and J shed 0 bases, with 10 bases lying between them. Germline V gene lookup returns CDR1 SGHVS and CDR2 FQNEAQ. The CDR3 spells CASSSTSVSGNTIYF. The CDR3 nucleotides read TGTGCCAGCAGCTCGACATCAGTCTCTGGAAACACCATATATTTT.

This clone was seen only a few times. This chain connects TRBV19 to TRBJ2-1, with 8 bases matching TRBD2. The CDR3 extends over 14 amino acids. V gave up 6 bases and J gave up 2 bases; unmatched junction bases: 3. Germline CDR1 is LNHDA and CDR2 is SQIVND (reference sequence). The CDR3 here is CASRTSETYNEQFF. The DNA of the CDR3 is TGTGCCAGTAGGACTAGCGAGACCTACAATGAGCAGTTCTTC.

CDR3 nucleotides: TGTGCCAGCAGTTACTCCTGTATTACCTCCGGGTATAATTCACCCCTCCACTTT. It encodes CASSYSCITSGYNSPLHF. The V call is TRBV6-8, the J call TRBJ1-6; D is undetermined. V was shortened by 0 bases and J by 4 bases, with 16 bases between the two germline ends. CDR3 size: 18 residues. The germline CDR1 and CDR2 sequences are MNHGY and SAAAGT.